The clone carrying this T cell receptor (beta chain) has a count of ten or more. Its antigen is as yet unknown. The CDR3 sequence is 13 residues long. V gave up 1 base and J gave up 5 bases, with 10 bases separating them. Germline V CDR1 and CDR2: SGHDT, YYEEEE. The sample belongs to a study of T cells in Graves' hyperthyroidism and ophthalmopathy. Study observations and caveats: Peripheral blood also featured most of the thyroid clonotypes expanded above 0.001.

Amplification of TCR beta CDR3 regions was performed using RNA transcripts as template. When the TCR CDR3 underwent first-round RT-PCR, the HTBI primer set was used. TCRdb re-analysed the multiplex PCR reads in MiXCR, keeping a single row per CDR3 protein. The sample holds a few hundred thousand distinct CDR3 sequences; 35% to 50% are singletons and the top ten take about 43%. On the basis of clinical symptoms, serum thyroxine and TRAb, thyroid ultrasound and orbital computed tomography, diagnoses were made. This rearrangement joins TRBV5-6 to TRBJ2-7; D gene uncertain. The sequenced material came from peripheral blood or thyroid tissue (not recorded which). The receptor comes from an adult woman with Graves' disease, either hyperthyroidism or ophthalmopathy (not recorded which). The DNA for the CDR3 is TGTGCCAGCAGCTTGCGGGCAGAGAACGAGCAGTACTTC. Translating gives CASSLRAENEQYF.